This T cell receptor beta chain came from a study of CD8+ T cells in alopecia areata. In its sample, this clone was seen a few times. Its specificity is unknown. The CDR3 loop spans 14 amino acids. Trimming pared 4 bases from V and 8 bases from J, leaving 14 bases between. Per the germline V gene, CDR1 is SEHNR and CDR2 is FQNEAQ (reference sequence). Sequencing relied on a cDNA template that was reverse transcribed from extracted RNA. Assay: immunoSEQ multiplex PCR; the TCRdb copy retains only in-frame clones and omits some. This table has approximately 82,000 clones, roughly half appearing once. Study-level points and caveats: In lesional scalp, particularly from alopecia totalis/universalis, clonality was higher than in normal scalp. Shared TCR sequences were less clear between patients than in mice, possibly partly from HLA diversity. Scalp repertoires also include resident alphabeta T cells from normal skin.

Researchers picked out CD4+ and CD8+ T cells from PBMCs by sorting. The source material was NKG2D-high CD8+ T cells sorted from blood. The receptor was isolated from a human donor with alopecia areata. This rearrangement joins TRBV7-9 to TRBJ1-4, with D possibly TRBD1 on 5 matching bases. CDR3 sequence: CASSSPGSQEKLFF. The CDR3 nucleotides are TGTGCCAGCAGCTCCCCAGGGAGTCAGGAAAAACTGTTTTTT.